This passage covers 29 T cell receptor beta chains from one sample sequenced in a study of PD-L1 blockade in urothelial cancer. Time point in this sample: pretreatment peripheral blood. Here immunoSEQ multiplex PCR was the method, and the copy in TCRdb shows in-frame clones only, minus some. The table includes about 95,000 clones, roughly 84% detected once. The sequencing here drew on PBMCs, taken around atezolizumab (anti-PD-L1) treatment. The receptor set was obtained from a man aged 55-75 years with urothelial cancer.

Comments on this clone: An end of the junction does not agree with germline; a read error may underlie this. V gene TRBV9 combines with J gene TRBJ2-7; 10 nucleotides line up with TRBD1. The CDR3 spans 15 residues. Germline V gene lookup returns CDR1 SGDLS and CDR2 YYNGEE. CDR3 in amino acids: CASSVGGQGRNEQYF. The CDR3, as DNA: TGTGCCAGCAGTGTAGGGGGACAGGGGCGCAACGAGCAGTACTTC. The full variable domain, rest sourced from reference TRBV9 and TRBJ2-7, is DSGVTQTPKHLITATGQRVTLRCSPRSGDLSVYWYQQSLDQGLQFLIQYYNGEERAKGNILERFSAQQFPDLHSELNLSSLELGDSALYFCASSVGGQGRNEQYFGPGTRLTVT.

The rearrangement joins TRBV27 to TRBJ1-4; tentative D call: TRBD1 (5 bases). Germline CDR1 and CDR2: MNHEY and SMNVEV (reference sequence). The CDR3 extends over 15 amino acids. The germline V and J ends were trimmed by 2 bases and 8 bases, with 15 bases remaining between them. The CDR3 here is CASSLRGEGREKLFF. Here the CDR3 DNA reads TGTGCCAGCAGTTTACGGGGGGAAGGTCGGGAAAAACTGTTTTTT.

The chain is built from TRBV7-2 and TRBJ1-1, with a possible D match to TRBD1 (5 bases). Germline V CDR1 and CDR2: SGHTA, FQGNSA. The V end was cut by 1 base, the J end by 1 base, with 16 bases between. CDR3 length: 17 amino acids. Here the CDR3 reads CASSLGLSWGRNTEAFF. CDR3 in DNA: TGTGCCAGCAGCTTAGGATTGAGCTGGGGCCGGAACACTGAAGCTTTCTTT.

This clone was found once. The rearrangement links TRBV7-3 to TRBJ2-1; 9 bases fit TRBD2. The J segment lost 8 bases and the V segment lost 2 bases, leaving 4 bases of the junction unmatched. The CDR3 spans 14 residues. CDR1 is SGHTA and CDR2 is FQGTGA in the germline V gene. CDR3 sequence reads: CASSLGQREDEQFF. DNA of the CDR3: TGTGCCAGCAGCTTAGGACAGCGGGAGGATGAGCAGTTCTTC.

This chain uses TRBV6-1 with TRBJ2-1, with D uncertain. Trimming removed 1 base at V and 6 bases at J, with 13 bases between. Germline lookup yields CDR1 MNHNS and CDR2 SASEGT. This CDR3 contains 15 residues. The chain's CDR3 is CASSEGQGHVNEQFF. In DNA, the CDR3 is TGTGCCAGCAGTGAAGGACAAGGCCACGTCAATGAGCAGTTCTTC.

The genes are TRBV7-9 and TRBJ2-5; 7 positions match TRBD1. The CDR3 runs 14 residues. V was clipped by 1 base and J by 5 bases; unmatched bases: 4. CDR1 and CDR2 from the germline V gene are SEHNR and FQNEAQ (reference sequence). The CDR3 DNA follows: TGTGCCAGCAGCTTAGTTACAGGGGAGGAGACCCAGTACTTC. It translates to CASSLVTGEETQYF.

This rearrangement joins TRBV15 to TRBJ1-1; 8 bases line up with TRBD1. The CDR3 runs to 15 residues. V dropped 4 bases and J dropped 4; count of bases not matched to a gene: 8. Germline values: CDR1 LNHNV, CDR2 YYDKDF (reference sequence). The chain's CDR3 is CATSIRTGWGTEAFF. The CDR3 DNA is TGTGCCACCAGCATCCGGACAGGGTGGGGCACTGAAGCTTTCTTT. Full variable domain (remainder filled in from reference TRBV15 and TRBJ1-1): DAMVIQNPRYQVTQFGKPVTLSCSQTLNHNVMYWYQQKSSQAPKLLFHYYDKDFNNEADTPDNFQSRRPNTSFCFLDIRSPGLGDTAMYLCATSIRTGWGTEAFFGQGTRLTVV.

The chain carries TRBV27 and TRBJ1-5; D gene ambiguous. V was cut by 2 bases and J by 4 bases, with 9 bases left in between. The germline V gene has CDR1 MNHEY and CDR2 SMNVEV (reference sequence). This CDR3 is 14 amino acids long. CDR3 DNA: TGTGCCAGCAGTTTAAGGCAGGCTAATCAGCCCCAGCATTTT. Translated, it gives CASSLRQANQPQHF.

This chain joins TRBV21-1 and TRBJ2-1; the table's D call of TRBD2 was not tested on the DNA. TRBV21-1 is flagged as a pseudogene. This CDR3 comprises 14 residues. The DNA for the CDR3 is TGTGCCAGCAGCAAAACCGGAGGGGACTCTTTGCAGTTCTTC. Amino acid sequence: CASSKTGGDSLQFF.

This chain uses TRBV6-5 with TRBJ2-1; 8 positions match TRBD2. Germline CDR1 MNHEY, CDR2 SVGAGI. Losses at the gene ends were 5 bases for V and 3 bases for J; bases not matched to a gene: 6. This CDR3 spans 15 amino acids. In nucleotides, the CDR3 is TGTGCCAGCAGTAACCCCGGGACTAGCTACAATGAGCAGTTCTTC. Amino acids: CASSNPGTSYNEQFF.

The rearrangement links TRBV9 to TRBJ1-2, with TRBD1 as a possible D gene (5 bases). Trimming shortened V by 0 bases and J by 6 bases, and 15 bases separated the two germline ends. The V gene's germline CDR1 is SGDLS and CDR2 YYNGEE. This CDR3 has 15 residues. The chain's CDR3 is CASSVADGQGDGYTF. The CDR3 DNA follows: TGTGCCAGCAGCGTAGCGGATGGGCAGGGTGATGGCTACACCTTC. The variable domain in full, completed from reference TRBV9 and TRBJ1-2, reads DSGVTQTPKHLITATGQRVTLRCSPRSGDLSVYWYQQSLDQGLQFLIQYYNGEERAKGNILERFSAQQFPDLHSELNLSSLELGDSALYFCASSVADGQGDGYTFGSGTRLTVV.

In its sample, this clone was seen a few times. The J gene is TRBJ2-1, the V gene TRBV29-1; 10 positions agree with TRBD2. CDR3 length: 15 amino acids. V trimming: 1 base; J trimming: 7 bases; junction bases outside the gene matches: 7. Germline CDR1 SQVTM, CDR2 ANQGSEA. The CDR3 region has the DNA TGCAGCGTTGAAGTTACTAGCGGGAAATGGAATGAGCAGTTCTTC. Protein sequence: CSVEVTSGKWNEQFF.

The V gene is TRBV28, the J gene TRBJ2-7, with 9 nucleotides matching TRBD2. The trim removed 4 bases at V and 4 bases at J, leaving 14 bases unmatched. The CDR3 loop spans 17 amino acids. Germline CDR1 and CDR2: MDHEN and SYDVKM. This CDR3 reads CASSSRLKSGRRYEQYF. As DNA, the CDR3 is TGTGCCAGCAGTTCAAGACTCAAAAGCGGGAGGAGATACGAGCAGTACTTC.

This chain links TRBV7-8 with TRBJ2-5; tentatively, D is TRBD2 (6 bases). V was clipped by 5 bases and J by 5 bases, with 12 bases between them. CDR3 length equals 13 residues. Germline loops: CDR1 SGHVS, CDR2 FQNEAQ. DNA of the CDR3: TGTGCCAGCAGCGGGACTCTGGAGGAGACCCAGTACTTC. Translation: CASSGTLEETQYF.

Here the CDR3 reads CSVVHATGANVLTF. CDR3 nucleotides: TGCAGCGTCGTACACGCCACTGGGGCCAACGTCCTGACTTTC. This sequence joins TRBV29-1 and TRBJ2-6; D gene ambiguous. V lost 6 bases and J 2 bases, leaving 11 bases between the germline ends. The CDR3 length is 14 residues. Germline V gene sequence: CDR1 SQVTM, CDR2 ANQGSEA.

This rearrangement joins TRBV19 to TRBJ2-7; the D gene is possibly TRBD1 (6 bases). The V end was cut by 5 bases, the J end by 6 bases, with 11 bases between. Germline V gives CDR1 LNHDA, CDR2 SQIVND (reference sequence). The CDR3 runs 12 residues. The CDR3 bases are TGTGCCAGTAGTTCCGGGACAACCGAGCAGTACTTC. Protein: CASSSGTTEQYF. The full variable domain, completed using reference TRBV19 and TRBJ2-7, is DGGITQSPKYLFRKEGQNVTLSCEQNLNHDAMYWYRQDPGQGLRLIYYSQIVNDFQKGDIAEGYSVSREKKESFPLTVTSAQKNPTAFYLCASSSGTTEQYFGPGTRLTVT.

V is TRBV28 and J is TRBJ1-1, with D hard to call. CDR1 and CDR2 (germline): MDHEN, SYDVKM. The V end was cut by 4 bases, the J end by 4 bases, with 13 bases between. The length of the CDR3 is 14 residues. The CDR3 spells CASSSAGRGTEAFF. As DNA, the CDR3 is TGTGCCAGCAGTTCGGCGGGCCGCGGCACTGAAGCTTTCTTT. Supplemented by reference TRBV28 and TRBJ1-1, the full variable domain reads DVKVTQSSRYLVKRTGEKVFLECVQDMDHENMFWYRQDPGLGLRLIYFSYDVKMKEKGDIPEGYSVSREKKERFSLILESASTNQTSMYLCASSSAGRGTEAFFGQGTRLTVV.

The chain employs TRBV11-3 and TRBJ2-5; 8 nucleotides match TRBD2. The germline gives CDR1 SGHNT, CDR2 YENEEA. After removal of 5 bases from V and 5 bases from J, the junction contained 7 bases not matched to a gene. The CDR3 loop spans 14 amino acids. CDR3 residues: CASSPRGGAETQYF. The CDR3 DNA reads as TGTGCCAGCAGCCCCCGGGGGGGGGCGGAGACCCAGTACTTC.

The chain couples TRBV5-1 to TRBJ2-1; D is perhaps TRBD2 (5 bases). The ends were cut back, 0 bases at V and 2 bases at J, with 9 bases in the middle. CDR1 is SGHRS and CDR2 is YFSETQ in the germline V gene. The CDR3 covers 15 residues. For the CDR3, the DNA is TGCGCCAGCAGCTTGGCTGCGGGTGCCTACAATGAGCAGTTCTTC. Encoded protein: CASSLAAGAYNEQFF.

This chain links TRBV28 with TRBJ1-2; D possibly corresponds to TRBD1 (5 bases). Per germline, CDR1 MDHEN and CDR2 SYDVKM. V lost 5 bases and J lost 4, with 14 bases in between. CDR3 length: 14 amino acids. The CDR3 here is CASSGTTSFYGYTF. The CDR3 nucleotides are TGTGCCAGCAGTGGGACGACTAGCTTCTATGGCTACACCTTC.

This clone occurred once. The chain carries TRBV5-4 and TRBJ2-7; 9 bases align to TRBD2. With 4 bases clipped from V and 7 bases from J, the junction kept 15 bases outside the gene matches. There are 16 residues in the CDR3. Germline loops: CDR1 SGHNT, CDR2 YYREEE (reference sequence). The CDR3: CASSPTFGGGAEEQYF. The CDR3 DNA reads TGTGCCAGCAGCCCCACTTTTGGCGGGGGGGCCGAAGAGCAGTACTTC.

The rearrangement links TRBV5-1 to TRBJ2-6; D is possibly TRBD1 (5 bases). The V gene lost 2 bases and the J gene lost 0 bases, with 18 bases spanning the gap. CDR1 and CDR2 from the germline V gene are SGHRS and YFSETQ. The CDR3 has 19 amino acids. The CDR3 loop is CASSLGWGTSGSGANVLTF. The CDR3 DNA reads as TGCGCCAGCAGCTTAGGATGGGGCACCTCAGGCTCTGGGGCCAACGTCCTGACTTTC.

The chain employs TRBV7-9 and TRBJ1-4; TRBD1 is a possible D gene (5 bases). This CDR3 contains 16 residues. The germline CDR1 and CDR2 sequences are SEHNR and FQNEAQ (reference sequence). Trimming removed 0 bases at V and 4 bases at J, with 12 bases between. The CDR3 reads CASSLAAGLINEKLFF. In nucleotides, the CDR3 is TGTGCCAGCAGCTTAGCCGCGGGACTCATTAATGAAAAACTGTTTTTT.

V and J are TRBV28 and TRBJ2-4, with 9 nucleotides matching TRBD2. The V and J ends lost 6 bases and 2 bases, in that order; junction bases with no gene match: 14. The CDR3 has 18 residues. Germline assignment: CDR1 MDHEN and CDR2 SYDVKM. CDR3 region: CASRRGGELAITKNIQYF. DNA for the CDR3: TGTGCCAGCAGACGCGGGGGGGAACTAGCCATCACCAAAAACATTCAGTACTTC.

This clone was seen just once. J is TRBJ2-5 and V is TRBV4-1; 9 nucleotides align to TRBD1. Trimming cost V 4 bases and J 4 bases; bases outside gene matches: 7. Germline CDR1 MGHRA, CDR2 YSYEKL. The CDR3 extends over 15 amino acids. The CDR3: CASSRGQGLGETQYF. CDR3 sequence (DNA): TGCGCCAGCAGCCGAGGACAGGGGCTCGGAGAGACCCAGTACTTC.

The rearrangement links TRBV2 to TRBJ2-5, with TRBD2 as a possible D gene (5 bases). V was cut by 8 bases and J by 1 base, with 23 bases left in between. CDR3 length: 17 residues. The germline V gene encodes CDR1 SNHLY and CDR2 FYNNEI. The CDR3 protein is CASPKTDYARVQETQYF. The DNA for the CDR3 is TGTGCCAGCCCTAAGACCGACTATGCACGGGTCCAAGAGACCCAGTACTTC.

This sequence joins TRBV10-1 and TRBJ2-2; TRBD2 aligns across 14 bases. Germline V gene data show CDR1 as WNHNN and CDR2 as SYGVQD (reference sequence). V lost 5 bases and J lost 1; bases outside the gene matches: 3. The CDR3 consists of 17 residues. The CDR3 nucleotides are TGCGCCAGCAGTTCGGGACTAGCGGGAGAGAACACCGGGGAGCTGTTTTTT. The encoded protein is CASSSGLAGENTGELFF.

This chain joins TRBV20-1 and TRBJ2-5; D is unresolved. The V end lost 6 bases, the J end lost 0 bases, and 5 bases lay between the germline ends. The CDR3 runs 11 residues. CDR1 is DFQATT, CDR2 SNEGSKA, per germline (reference sequence). CDR3 coding DNA: TGCAGTGCCGCGTACCAAGAGACCCAGTACTTC. It is translated as CSAAYQETQYF.

The chain combines TRBV30 with TRBJ1-1; D remains ambiguous. The length of the CDR3 is 12 residues. Germline loops: CDR1 GTSNPN, CDR2 SVGIG (reference sequence). V lost 3 bases and J 2 bases, leaving 7 bases between the germline ends. The chain's CDR3 is CAWRDFNTEAFF. CDR3 nucleotides: TGTGCCTGGAGAGACTTTAACACTGAAGCTTTCTTT.